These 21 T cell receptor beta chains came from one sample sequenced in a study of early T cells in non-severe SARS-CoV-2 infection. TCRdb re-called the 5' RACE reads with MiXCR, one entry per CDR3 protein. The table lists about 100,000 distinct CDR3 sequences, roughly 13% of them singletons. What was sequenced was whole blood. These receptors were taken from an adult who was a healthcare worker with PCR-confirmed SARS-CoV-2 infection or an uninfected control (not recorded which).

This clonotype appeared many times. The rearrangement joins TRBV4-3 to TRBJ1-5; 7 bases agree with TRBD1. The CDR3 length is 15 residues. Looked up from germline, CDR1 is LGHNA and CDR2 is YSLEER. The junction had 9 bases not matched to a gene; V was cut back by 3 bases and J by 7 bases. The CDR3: CASSQGRTGGQPQHF. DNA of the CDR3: TGCGCCAGCAGCCAGGGACGGACAGGCGGCCAGCCCCAGCATTTT.

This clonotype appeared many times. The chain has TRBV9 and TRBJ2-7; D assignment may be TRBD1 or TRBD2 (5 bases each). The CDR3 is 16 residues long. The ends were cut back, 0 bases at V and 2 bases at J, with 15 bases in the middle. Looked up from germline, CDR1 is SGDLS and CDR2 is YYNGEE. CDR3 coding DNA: TGTGCCAGCAGCGTAGGTCCCGGGACCAGGGCCTACGAGCAGTACTTC. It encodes CASSVGPGTRAYEQYF.

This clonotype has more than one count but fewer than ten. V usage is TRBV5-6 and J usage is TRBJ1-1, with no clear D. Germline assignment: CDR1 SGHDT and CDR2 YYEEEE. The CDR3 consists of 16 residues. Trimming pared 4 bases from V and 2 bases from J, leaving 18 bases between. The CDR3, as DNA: TGTGCCAGCAGCCGAAGGACCGAGAGGGATAACACTGAAGCTTTCTTT. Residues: CASSRRTERDNTEAFF.

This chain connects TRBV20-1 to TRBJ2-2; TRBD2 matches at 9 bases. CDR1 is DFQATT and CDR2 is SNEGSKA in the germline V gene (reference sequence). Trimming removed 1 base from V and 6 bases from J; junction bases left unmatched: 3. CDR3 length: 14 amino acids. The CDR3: CSARGGGAPGELFF. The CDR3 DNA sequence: TGCAGTGCTAGAGGCGGGGGGGCCCCCGGGGAGCTGTTTTTT.

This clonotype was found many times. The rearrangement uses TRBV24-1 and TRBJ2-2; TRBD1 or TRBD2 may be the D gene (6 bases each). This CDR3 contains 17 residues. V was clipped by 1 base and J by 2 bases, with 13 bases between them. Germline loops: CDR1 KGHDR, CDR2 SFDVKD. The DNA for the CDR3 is TGTGCCACCAGTGATTTTTGGAGGGGGACTAACACCGGGGAGCTGTTTTTT. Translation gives CATSDFWRGTNTGELFF.

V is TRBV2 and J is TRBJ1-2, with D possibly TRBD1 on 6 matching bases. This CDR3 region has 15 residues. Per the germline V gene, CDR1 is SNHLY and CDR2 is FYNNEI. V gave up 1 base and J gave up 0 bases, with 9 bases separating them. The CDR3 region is CASSEVGGANYGYTF. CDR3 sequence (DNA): TGTGCCAGCAGTGAAGTAGGGGGAGCTAACTATGGCTACACCTTC.

CDR3: CAIRRDRTDNQPQHF. The CDR3 DNA reads as TGTGCCATCAGACGGGACAGGACGGATAATCAGCCCCAGCATTTT. The chain joins TRBV10-3 to TRBJ1-5; TRBD1 matches 8 bases. Germline V gene lookup returns CDR1 ENHRY and CDR2 SYGVKD. CDR3 length: 15 amino acids. Trimming cost V 6 bases and J 4 bases; bases outside gene matches: 8.

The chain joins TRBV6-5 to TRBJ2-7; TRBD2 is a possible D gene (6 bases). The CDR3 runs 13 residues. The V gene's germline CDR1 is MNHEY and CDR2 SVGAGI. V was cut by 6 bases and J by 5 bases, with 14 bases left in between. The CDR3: CASSPPGVDEQYF. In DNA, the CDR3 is TGTGCCAGCAGCCCACCGGGGGTCGACGAGCAGTACTTC.

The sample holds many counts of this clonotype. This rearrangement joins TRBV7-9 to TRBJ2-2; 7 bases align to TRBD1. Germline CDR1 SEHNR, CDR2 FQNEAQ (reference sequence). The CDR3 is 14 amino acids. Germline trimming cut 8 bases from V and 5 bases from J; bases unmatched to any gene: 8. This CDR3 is CASRSTGRTGELFF. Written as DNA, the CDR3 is TGTGCCAGCCGGTCGACAGGGCGGACCGGGGAGCTGTTTTTT.

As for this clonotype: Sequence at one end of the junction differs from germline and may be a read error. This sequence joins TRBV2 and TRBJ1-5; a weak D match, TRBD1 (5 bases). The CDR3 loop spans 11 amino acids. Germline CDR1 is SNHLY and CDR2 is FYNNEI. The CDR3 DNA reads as TGTACCAGCAGGGTGGACCAGCCCCAGCATTTT. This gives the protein CTSRVDQPQHF.

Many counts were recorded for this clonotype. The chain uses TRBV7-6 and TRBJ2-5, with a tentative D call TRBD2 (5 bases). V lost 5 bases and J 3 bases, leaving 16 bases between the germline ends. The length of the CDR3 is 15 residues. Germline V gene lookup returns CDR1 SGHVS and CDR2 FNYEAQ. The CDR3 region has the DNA TGTGCCAGCAGCCCCCGGGAAGCTGGTAAAGAGACCCAGTACTTC. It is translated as CASSPREAGKETQYF.

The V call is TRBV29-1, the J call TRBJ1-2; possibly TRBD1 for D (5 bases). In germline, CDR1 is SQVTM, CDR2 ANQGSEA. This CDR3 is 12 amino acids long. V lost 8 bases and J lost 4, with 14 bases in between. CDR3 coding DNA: TGCAGCACACAGGCATCCCCCTATGGCTACACCTTC. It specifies CSTQASPYGYTF. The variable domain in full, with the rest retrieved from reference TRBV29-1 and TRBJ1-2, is SAVISQKPSRDICQRGTSLTIQCQVDSQVTMMFWYRQQPGQSLTLIATANQGSEATYESGFVIDKFPISRPNLTFSTLTVSNMSPEDSSIYLCSTQASPYGYTFGSGTRLTVV.

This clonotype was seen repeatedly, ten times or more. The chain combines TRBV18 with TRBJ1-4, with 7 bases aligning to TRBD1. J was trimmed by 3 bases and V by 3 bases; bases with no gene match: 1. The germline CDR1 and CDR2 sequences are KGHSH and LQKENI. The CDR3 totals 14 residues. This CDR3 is CASSPRGANEKLFF. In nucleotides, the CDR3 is TGTGCCAGCTCACCCAGGGGGGCTAATGAAAAACTGTTTTTT. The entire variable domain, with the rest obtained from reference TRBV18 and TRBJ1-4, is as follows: NAGVMQNPRHLVRRRGQEARLRCSPMKGHSHVYWYRQLPEEGLKFMVYLQKENIIDESGMPKERFSAEFPKEGPSILRIQQVVRGDSAAYFCASSPRGANEKLFFGSGTQLSVL.

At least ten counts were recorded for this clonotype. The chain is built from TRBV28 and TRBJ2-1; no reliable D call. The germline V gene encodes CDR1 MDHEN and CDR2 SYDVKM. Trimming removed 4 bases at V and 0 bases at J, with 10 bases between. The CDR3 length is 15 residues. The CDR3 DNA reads TGTGCCAGCAGTTCTGAAGTCAGCTCCTACAATGAGCAGTTCTTC. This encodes CASSSEVSSYNEQFF.

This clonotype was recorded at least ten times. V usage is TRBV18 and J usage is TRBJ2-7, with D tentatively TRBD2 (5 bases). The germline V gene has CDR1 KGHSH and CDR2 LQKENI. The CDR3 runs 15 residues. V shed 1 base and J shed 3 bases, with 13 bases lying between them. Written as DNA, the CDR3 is TGTGCCAGCTCACCACGGTCAGGAGGTTTCTACGAGCAGTACTTC. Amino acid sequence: CASSPRSGGFYEQYF.

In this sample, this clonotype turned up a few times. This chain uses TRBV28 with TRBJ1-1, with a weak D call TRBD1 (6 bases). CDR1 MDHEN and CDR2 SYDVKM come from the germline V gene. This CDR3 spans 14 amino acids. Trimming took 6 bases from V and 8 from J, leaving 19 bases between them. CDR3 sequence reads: CASRISRGGFEAFF. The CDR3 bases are TGTGCCAGCAGGATTTCCAGGGGAGGGTTCGAAGCTTTCTTT. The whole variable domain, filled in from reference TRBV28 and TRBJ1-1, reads DVKVTQSSRYLVKRTGEKVFLECVQDMDHENMFWYRQDPGLGLRLIYFSYDVKMKEKGDIPEGYSVSREKKERFSLILESASTNQTSMYLCASRISRGGFEAFFGQGTRLTVV.

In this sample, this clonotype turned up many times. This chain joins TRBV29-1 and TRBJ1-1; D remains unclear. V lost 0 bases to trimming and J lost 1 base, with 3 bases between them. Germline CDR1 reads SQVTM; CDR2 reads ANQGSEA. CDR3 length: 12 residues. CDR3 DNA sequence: TGCAGCGTTGAAGAGGGGAACACTGAAGCTTTCTTT. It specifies CSVEEGNTEAFF.

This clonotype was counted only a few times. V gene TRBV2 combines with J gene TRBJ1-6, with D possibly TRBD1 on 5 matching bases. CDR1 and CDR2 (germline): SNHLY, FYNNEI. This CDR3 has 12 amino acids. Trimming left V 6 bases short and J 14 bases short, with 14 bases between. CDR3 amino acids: CASSSEGLALHF. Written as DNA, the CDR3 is TGTGCCAGCAGCTCTGAGGGGCTAGCCCTCCACTTT.

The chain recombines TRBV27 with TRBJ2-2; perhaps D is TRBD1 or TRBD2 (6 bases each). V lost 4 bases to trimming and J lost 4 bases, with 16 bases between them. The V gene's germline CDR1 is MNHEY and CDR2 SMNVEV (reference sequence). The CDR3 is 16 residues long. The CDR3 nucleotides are TGTGCCAGCAGTTCCCCCCGGGGGCGGGTCACCGGGGAGCTGTTTTTT. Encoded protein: CASSSPRGRVTGELFF.

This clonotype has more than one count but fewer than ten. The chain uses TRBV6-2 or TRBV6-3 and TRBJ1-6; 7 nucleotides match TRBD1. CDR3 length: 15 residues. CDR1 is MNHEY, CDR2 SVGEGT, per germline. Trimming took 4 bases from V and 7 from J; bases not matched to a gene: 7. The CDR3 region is CASSSQGRMNSPLHF. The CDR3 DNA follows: TGTGCCAGCAGTTCACAGGGGAGGATGAATTCACCCCTCCACTTT.

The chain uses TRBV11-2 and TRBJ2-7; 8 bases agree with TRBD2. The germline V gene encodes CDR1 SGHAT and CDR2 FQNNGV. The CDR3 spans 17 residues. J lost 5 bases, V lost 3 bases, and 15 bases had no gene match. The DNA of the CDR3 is TGTGCCAGCAGCTTGCCCGGGGGGGCCTCGGTGGTGCACGAGCAGTACTTC. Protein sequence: CASSLPGGASVVHEQYF.